This T cell receptor beta chain stems from a study of blood T cells in healthy people across ages. The V gene lost 1 base and the J gene lost 2 bases, with 15 bases spanning the gap. The germline gives CDR1 LGHDT, CDR2 YNNKEL (reference sequence). The CDR3 consists of 16 residues. This clonotype has more than one count but fewer than ten. Then a second PCR, running roughly 7 to 11 cycles, was carried out with a sample-barcoded 5' primer and a J-beta primer mix. TCRdb analysed the 5' RACE reads with MiXCR anew, one entry per CDR3 protein. The data hold roughly 1,300,000 distinct CDR3 sequences, with 55% to 75% observed a single time.

The sequenced sample consisted of blood. The J gene is TRBJ2-7, the V gene TRBV3-1; D remains unclear. This TCR was recovered from a man aged 18 to 29 in good health. DNA of the CDR3: TGTGCCAGCAGCCAAGTAGGGCCAGAACCGCCCTACGAGCAGTACTTC. Its protein is CASSQVGPEPPYEQYF.